The 19 T cell receptor beta chains in this list originate from one sample, sequenced in a study of blood T cell repertoires in COVID-19. Repertoires were generated with immunoSEQ multiplex PCR, while TCRdb's copy carries only in-frame clones and drops some. The profile covers about 93,000 clones, with just under 80% appearing a single time and roughly 16% taken by the ten largest. Sequenced: peripheral blood. All receptors derive from a human donor in a cohort sampled during active COVID-19.

This chain links TRBV5-4 with TRBJ2-1, with 8 bases that match TRBD2. This CDR3 spans 15 amino acids. CDR1 SGHNT and CDR2 YYREEE come from the germline V gene (reference sequence). Losses at the gene ends were 4 bases for V and 4 bases for J; bases not matched to a gene: 7. The CDR3 bases are TGTGCCAGCAGCCGGGGGGGATCATTTTACAATGAGCAGTTCTTC. This sequence encodes CASSRGGSFYNEQFF. The full variable domain, completed using reference TRBV5-4 and TRBJ2-1, is ETGVTQSPTHLIKTRGQQVTLRCSSQSGHNTVSWYQQALGQGPQFIFQYYREEENGRGNFPPRFSGLQFPNYSSELNVNALELDDSALYLCASSRGGSFYNEQFFGPGTRLTVL.

This chain links TRBV7-8 with TRBJ2-1; 7 bases match TRBD2. Trimming at V came to 5 bases and at J to 10 bases, leaving 14 bases not matched to a gene. The CDR3 extends over 15 amino acids. Germline lookup yields CDR1 SGHVS and CDR2 FQNEAQ. The DNA for the CDR3 is TGTGCCAGCAGCCCACCCCTAGCGGCCTCAAGCGAGCAGTTCTTC. Its translation: CASSPPLAASSEQFF. Filled out from reference TRBV7-8 and TRBJ2-1, the complete variable domain reads GAGVSQSPRYKVAKRGQDVALRCDPISGHVSLFWYQQALGQGPEFLTYFQNEAQLDKSGLPSDRFFAERPEGSVSTLKIQRTQQEDSAVYLCASSPPLAASSEQFFGPGTRLTVL.

The rearrangement uses TRBV28 and TRBJ2-7, with D perhaps TRBD2 (5 bases). Trimming cost V 5 bases and J 4 bases, with 15 bases left between them. The CDR3 length is 14 residues. Looked up from germline, CDR1 is MDHEN and CDR2 is SYDVKM. For the CDR3, the DNA is TGTGCCAGCAGTCTAGACATCGGGGTTTACGAGCAGTACTTC. This codes for CASSLDIGVYEQYF.

This chain connects TRBV3-1 (or the pseudogene TRBV3-2) to TRBJ1-1; D remains unclear. The V end was cut by 1 base, the J end by 0 bases, with 9 bases between. Germline values: CDR1 LGHDT, CDR2 YNNKEL (reference sequence). The CDR3 totals 15 residues. CDR3 coding DNA: TGTGCCAGCAGCCAAGGGTTCCTAATGAACACTGAAGCTTTCTTT. This translates into CASSQGFLMNTEAFF.

The rearrangement uses TRBV6-5 and TRBJ2-1; 13 bases align to TRBD2. The CDR3 has 13 residues. Germline V gene data show CDR1 as MNHEY and CDR2 as SVGAGI. The V and J ends lost 10 bases and 8 bases, in that order; junction bases with no gene match: 5. The CDR3 nucleotides are TGTGCCACCGGGACTAGCGGGGCTGATGAGCAGTTCTTC. Protein: CATGTSGADEQFF.

The V and J genes are TRBV24-1 and TRBJ2-5; 8 bases are shared with TRBD1. V lost 7 bases to trimming and J lost 3 bases; unmatched junction nucleotides: 6. The CDR3 covers 14 residues. Germline lookup yields CDR1 KGHDR and CDR2 SFDVKD. The CDR3 DNA reads as TGTGCCACCAGCCGGCGGACAGGGAAAGAGACCCAGTACTTC. It codes for CATSRRTGKETQYF.

V gene TRBV3-1 (or the pseudogene TRBV3-2) combines with J gene TRBJ2-7, with 10 bases that match TRBD1. The CDR3 length is 15 residues. The trim removed 4 bases at V and 4 bases at J, leaving 7 bases unmatched. Germline CDR1 LGHDT, CDR2 YNNKEL (reference sequence). CDR3 DNA sequence: TGTGCCAGCAGCCCCCCCCCGGGACAGGGGTACGAGCAGTACTTC. Amino acid sequence: CASSPPPGQGYEQYF.

The chain combines TRBV2 with TRBJ1-1; D gene uncertain. Germline lookup yields CDR1 SNHLY and CDR2 FYNNEI. This CDR3 has 13 residues. The ends were cut back, 7 bases at V and 5 bases at J, with 14 bases in the middle. As DNA, the CDR3 is TGTGCCAGCACTAGAGACCCGAGGACTGAAGCTTTCTTT. Its translation: CASTRDPRTEAFF.

CDR3 DNA: TGTGCCAGCAGAGGTCGGGCGGGGGGCCTCGGGTCATACGAGCAGTACTTC. Translation gives CASRGRAGGLGSYEQYF. The rearrangement uses TRBV5-5 and TRBJ2-7, with TRBD2 identical over 8 bases. CDR1 and CDR2 (germline): SGHKS, YYEKEE (reference sequence). V shed 5 bases, J shed 4 bases, and the junction held 17 bases outside the gene matches. The CDR3 totals 17 residues.

The chain recombines TRBV5-1 with TRBJ2-2; the D gene is possibly TRBD2 (6 bases). Germline V gene sequence: CDR1 SGHRS, CDR2 YFSETQ. V was shortened by 0 bases and J by 7 bases, with 10 bases between the two germline ends. This CDR3 spans 14 amino acids. The CDR3 sequence is CASSLVLGGGELFF. CDR3 sequence (DNA): TGCGCCAGCAGCTTGGTATTGGGAGGCGGGGAGCTGTTTTTT.

The chain recombines TRBV14 with TRBJ1-2, with 7 nucleotides matching TRBD1. V dropped 3 bases and J dropped 4; count of bases not matched to a gene: 8. The length of the CDR3 is 15 residues. Germline V lookup: CDR1 SGHDN, CDR2 FVKESK. The CDR3 DNA follows: TGTGCCAGCAGCCAGACCCGACAGGGAGGCTATGGCTACACCTTC. It yields the protein CASSQTRQGGYGYTF. Variable domain in full (rest from reference TRBV14 and TRBJ1-2): EAGVTQFPSHSVIEKGQTVTLRCDPISGHDNLYWYRRVMGKEIKFLLHFVKESKQDESGMPNNRFLAERTGGTYSTLKVQPAELEDSGVYFCASSQTRQGGYGYTFGSGTRLTVV.

This clone has more than one count but fewer than ten. The chain links TRBV7-2 to TRBJ2-5; 8 bases align to TRBD2. V lost 4 bases and J lost 4; bases outside the gene matches: 5. CDR1 is SGHTA, CDR2 FQGNSA, per germline. This CDR3 has 14 residues. The DNA for the CDR3 is TGTGCCAGCAGCTCCGGGGGGGCCGGAGAGACCCAGTACTTC. Residues: CASSSGGAGETQYF.

CDR3 loop: CASRDRGLSNQPQHF. As DNA, the CDR3 is TGTGCCAGCCGGGACAGGGGTTTGAGCAATCAGCCCCAGCATTTT. The chain is built from TRBV2 and TRBJ1-5; 10 bases agree with TRBD1. This CDR3 region has 15 residues. V lost 8 bases and J lost 1; bases outside the gene matches: 5. Germline assignment: CDR1 SNHLY and CDR2 FYNNEI.

The DNA for the CDR3 is TGTGCCACCAGCAGAGATATCCAAGAGACCCAGTACTTC. Its translation is CATSRDIQETQYF. V and J are TRBV15 and TRBJ2-5; the D is unclear. The CDR3 is 13 residues long. The germline V gene has CDR1 LNHNV and CDR2 YYDKDF (reference sequence). V dropped 0 bases and J dropped 1 base, with 3 bases sitting between them.

The V and J genes are TRBV6-5 and TRBJ2-3; no definite D call. This CDR3 is built from 15 residues. The V gene's germline CDR1 is MNHEY and CDR2 SVGAGI. V was trimmed by 0 bases and J by 2 bases, leaving 9 bases between them. DNA for the CDR3: TGTGCCAGCAGTTACTCCCTGACAACCACAGATACGCAGTATTTT. Encoded protein: CASSYSLTTTDTQYF.

There are a few counts of this clone. This chain connects TRBV9 to TRBJ1-6, with D tentatively TRBD1 (6 bases). The CDR3 length is 17 residues. V was trimmed by 3 bases and J by 6 bases, leaving 19 bases between them. Germline CDR1 reads SGDLS; CDR2 reads YYNGEE. Written as DNA, the CDR3 is TGTGCCAGCAGCGGGTCAGGGGCGCCAGGGGTTAATTCACCCCTCCACTTT. Its protein is CASSGSGAPGVNSPLHF.

The chain joins TRBV5-1 to TRBJ2-3; TRBD2 agrees at 12 bases. The J segment lost 1 base and the V segment lost 3 bases, leaving 9 bases of the junction unmatched. Germline V CDR1 and CDR2: SGHRS, YFSETQ. The CDR3 length is 18 residues. CDR3 loop: CASSYGLAGSWGTDTQYF. The CDR3 DNA is TGCGCCAGCAGCTATGGACTAGCGGGATCCTGGGGCACAGATACGCAGTATTTT.

The chain carries TRBV7-9 and TRBJ2-7; D is undetermined. Germline V gene data show CDR1 as SEHNR and CDR2 as FQNEAQ (reference sequence). V was trimmed by 5 bases and J by 3 bases, leaving 17 bases between them. This CDR3 spans 15 amino acids. CDR3 sequence: CASSPPRRLGYEQYF. The DNA of the CDR3 is TGTGCCAGCAGCCCCCCCCGGCGGTTGGGCTACGAGCAGTACTTC.

The rearrangement links TRBV28 to TRBJ1-3; 7 positions agree with TRBD1. This CDR3 spans 14 amino acids. The germline gives CDR1 MDHEN, CDR2 SYDVKM. V was clipped by 6 bases and J by 9 bases; unmatched bases: 11. CDR3: CASSNFRTGLTIYF. In nucleotides, the CDR3 is TGTGCCAGCAGCAATTTTCGGACAGGACTCACCATATATTTT.